This T cell receptor (beta chain) originates from a study of type 1 and type 2 diabetes patients. Study-level background: Sequencing for the whole study yielded over 15 million paired-end reads.

Unmatched junction bases numbered 10, after V lost 6 bases and J lost 5 bases. Germline assignment: CDR1 LNHNV and CDR2 YYDKDF (reference sequence). The CDR3 loop spans 15 amino acids. This clonotype has a count of ten or more. Amplification started from genomic DNA. Amplification of the beta chain CDR3 used 30 forward and 13 reverse multiplex primers. From the multiplex PCR reads, TCRdb called clonotypes with MiXCR, one entry per CDR3 protein. The top ten clones hold roughly 15% of a sample with 250,000 or so distinct CDR3 sequences, roughly 48% of them seen once. The rearrangement links TRBV15 to TRBJ2-7, with TRBD1 matching 10 bases. This sequence originates from a man aged 18 to 29 with type 2 diabetes. The material sequenced was peripheral blood mononuclear cells (PBMCs). The CDR3 here is CATRGERQGADEQYF. CDR3 bases: TGTGCCACCAGGGGGGAGAGACAGGGGGCTGACGAGCAGTACTTC. The full variable domain, rest sourced from reference TRBV15 and TRBJ2-7, is DAMVIQNPRYQVTQFGKPVTLSCSQTLNHNVMYWYQQKSSQAPKLLFHYYDKDFNNEADTPDNFQSRRPNTSFCFLDIRSPGLGDTAMYLCATRGERQGADEQYFGPGTRLTVT.